This T cell receptor (beta chain) was identified during a study of radiotherapy plus CTLA-4 blockade in lung cancer. Clones were sequenced by immunoSEQ multiplex PCR, and TCRdb holds only the in-frame ones, with some missing. The data show under 110,000 clones, more than 75% seen once. Germline V gene sequence: CDR1 MNHNY, CDR2 SVGAGI (reference sequence). CDR3 size: 13 residues. V lost 2 bases to trimming and J lost 3 bases, with 7 bases between them. V is TRBV6-6 and J is TRBJ1-1, with D perhaps TRBD1 (5 bases). The clonotype originates from a human donor with non-small cell lung cancer that progressed on radiotherapy plus ipilimumab. Some clones in this sample may be carry-over from other donors' samples. Sequenced material: peripheral blood, taken from a patient treated with radiotherapy plus ipilimumab. Here the CDR3 DNA reads TGTGCCAGCAGTTACACGGGGGACACTGAAGCTTTCTTT. As protein: CASSYTGDTEAFF.